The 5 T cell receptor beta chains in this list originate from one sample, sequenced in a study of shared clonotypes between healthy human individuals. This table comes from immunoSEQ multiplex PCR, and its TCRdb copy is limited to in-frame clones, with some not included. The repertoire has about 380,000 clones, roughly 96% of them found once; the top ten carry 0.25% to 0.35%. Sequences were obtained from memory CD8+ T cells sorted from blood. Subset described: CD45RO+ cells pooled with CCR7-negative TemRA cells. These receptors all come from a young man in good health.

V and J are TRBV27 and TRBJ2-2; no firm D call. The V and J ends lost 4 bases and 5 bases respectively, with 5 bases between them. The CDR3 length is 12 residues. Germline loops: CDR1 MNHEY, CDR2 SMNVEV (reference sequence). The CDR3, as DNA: TGTGCCAGCAGTTATCAAACCGGGGAGCTGTTTTTT. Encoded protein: CASSYQTGELFF.

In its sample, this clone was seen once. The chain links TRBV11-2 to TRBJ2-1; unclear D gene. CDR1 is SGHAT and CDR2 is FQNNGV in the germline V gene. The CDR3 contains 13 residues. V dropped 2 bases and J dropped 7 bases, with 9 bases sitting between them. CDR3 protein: CASSLSVGNEQFF. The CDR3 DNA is TGTGCCAGCAGCTTAAGTGTAGGTAATGAGCAGTTCTTC.

DNA for the CDR3: TGTGCCAGCAGTTTATCCCAAGGGGAGCAGTTCTTC. Translation: CASSLSQGEQFF. This chain uses TRBV28 with TRBJ2-1; D is unresolved. V was trimmed by 1 base and J by 10 bases, leaving 8 bases between them. Germline values: CDR1 MDHEN, CDR2 SYDVKM. The CDR3 contains 12 residues.

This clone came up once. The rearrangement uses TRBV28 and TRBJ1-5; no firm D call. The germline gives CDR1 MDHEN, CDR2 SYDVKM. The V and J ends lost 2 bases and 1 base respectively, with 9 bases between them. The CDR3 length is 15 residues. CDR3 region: CASSLVVLSNQPQHF. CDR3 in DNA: TGTGCCAGCAGTTTAGTCGTCCTGAGCAATCAGCCCCAGCATTTT.

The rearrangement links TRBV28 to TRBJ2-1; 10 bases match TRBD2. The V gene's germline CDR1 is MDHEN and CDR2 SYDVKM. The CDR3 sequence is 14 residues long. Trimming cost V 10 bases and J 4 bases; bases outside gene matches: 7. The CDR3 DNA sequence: TGTGCCACCTCGAAAGCGGGAGGGTACAATGAGCAGTTCTTC. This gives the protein CATSKAGGYNEQFF.